This TCR beta chain was documented in a study of T cells after yellow fever vaccination. Regarding the study as a whole: Reappearing after the booster were most of the clones from primary vaccination (roughly 95% CD4, around 88% CD8).

About this clonotype: Its antigen is not identified.

Using its own MiXCR run on the 5' RACE reads, TCRdb lists one record per CDR3 protein. The profile shows about 350,000 distinct CDR3 sequences, around 8.1% of them singletons. Germline loops: CDR1 MNHEY, CDR2 SMNVEV (reference sequence). There are 14 residues in the CDR3. Trimming left V 3 bases short and J 4 bases short, with 11 bases between. This receptor was identified in a man between 18 and 29 years old who received the YFV17D yellow fever vaccine. The genes are TRBV27 and TRBJ2-3; possible D gene TRBD2, 6 bases. Sequences were derived from PBMCs, sampled roughly seven weeks after the first yellow fever vaccination. The DNA of the CDR3 is TGTGCCAGCAGTTTGTCGTCGGGGGCAGATACGCAGTATTTT. Residues: CASSLSSGADTQYF.